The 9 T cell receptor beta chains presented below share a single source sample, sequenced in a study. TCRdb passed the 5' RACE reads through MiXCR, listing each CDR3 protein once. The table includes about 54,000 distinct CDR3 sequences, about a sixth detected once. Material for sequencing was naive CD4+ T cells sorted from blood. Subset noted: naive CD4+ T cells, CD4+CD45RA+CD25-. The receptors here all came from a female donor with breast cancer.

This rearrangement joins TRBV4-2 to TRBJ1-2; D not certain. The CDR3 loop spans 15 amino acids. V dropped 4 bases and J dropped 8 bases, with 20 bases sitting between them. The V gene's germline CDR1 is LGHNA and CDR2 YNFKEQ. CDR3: CASSRVERVGIGYTF. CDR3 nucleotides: TGTGCCAGCAGCCGCGTTGAAAGGGTGGGGATCGGCTACACCTTC.

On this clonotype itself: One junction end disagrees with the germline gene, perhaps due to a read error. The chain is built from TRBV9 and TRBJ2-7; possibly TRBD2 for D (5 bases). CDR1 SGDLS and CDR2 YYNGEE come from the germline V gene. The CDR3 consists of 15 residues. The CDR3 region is CASSVGSSGNYDQYF. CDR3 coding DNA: TGTGCCAGCAGCGTAGGGTCCAGCGGAAATTACGATCAGTACTTC.

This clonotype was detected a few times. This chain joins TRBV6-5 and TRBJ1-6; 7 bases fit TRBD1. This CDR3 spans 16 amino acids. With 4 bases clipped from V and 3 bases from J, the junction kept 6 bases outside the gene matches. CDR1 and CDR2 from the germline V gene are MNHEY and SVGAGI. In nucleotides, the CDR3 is TGTGCCAGCAGTTTCGGGGGACAGCGCTATAATTCACCCCTCCACTTT. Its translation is CASSFGGQRYNSPLHF.

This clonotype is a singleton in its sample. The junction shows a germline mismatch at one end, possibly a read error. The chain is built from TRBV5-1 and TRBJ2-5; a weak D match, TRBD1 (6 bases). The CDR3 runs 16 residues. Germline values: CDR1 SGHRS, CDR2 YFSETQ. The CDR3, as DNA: TGTGTCAGCAGCGCAGAACAGGGCGCACCAGAAGAGACCCAGTACTTC. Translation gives CVSSAEQGAPEETQYF.

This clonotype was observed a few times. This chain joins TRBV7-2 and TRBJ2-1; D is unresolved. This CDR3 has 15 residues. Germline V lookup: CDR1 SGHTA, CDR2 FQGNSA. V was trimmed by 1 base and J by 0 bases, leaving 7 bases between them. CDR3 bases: TGTGCCAGCAGCTTAGTAGGTATCTCCTACAATGAGCAGTTCTTC. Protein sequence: CASSLVGISYNEQFF.

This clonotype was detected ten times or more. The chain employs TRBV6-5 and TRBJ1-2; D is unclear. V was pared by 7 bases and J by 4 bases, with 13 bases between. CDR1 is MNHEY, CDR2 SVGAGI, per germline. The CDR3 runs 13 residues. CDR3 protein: CASTARKAYGYTF. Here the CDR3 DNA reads TGTGCCAGCACCGCCCGGAAGGCCTATGGCTACACCTTC.

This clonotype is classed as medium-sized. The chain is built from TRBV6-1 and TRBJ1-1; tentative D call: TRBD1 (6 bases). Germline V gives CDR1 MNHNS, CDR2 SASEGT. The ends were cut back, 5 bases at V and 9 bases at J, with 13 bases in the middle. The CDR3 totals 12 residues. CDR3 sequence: CASSPGALKAFF. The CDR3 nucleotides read TGTGCCAGCAGTCCAGGGGCACTTAAAGCTTTCTTT.

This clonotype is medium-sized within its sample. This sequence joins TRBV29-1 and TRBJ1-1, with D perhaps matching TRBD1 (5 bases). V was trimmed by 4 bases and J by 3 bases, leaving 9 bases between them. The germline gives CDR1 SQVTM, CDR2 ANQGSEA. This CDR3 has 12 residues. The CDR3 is CSVGEGDTEAFF. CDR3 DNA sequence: TGCAGCGTTGGGGAAGGGGACACTGAAGCTTTCTTT.

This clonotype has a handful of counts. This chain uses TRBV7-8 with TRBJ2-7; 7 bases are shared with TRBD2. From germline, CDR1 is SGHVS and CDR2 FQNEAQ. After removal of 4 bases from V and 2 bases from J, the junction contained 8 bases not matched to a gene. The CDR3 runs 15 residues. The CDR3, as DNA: TGTGCCAGCAGCTCCCCAGAGCGGGACCCCTACGAGCAGTACTTC. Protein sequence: CASSSPERDPYEQYF.